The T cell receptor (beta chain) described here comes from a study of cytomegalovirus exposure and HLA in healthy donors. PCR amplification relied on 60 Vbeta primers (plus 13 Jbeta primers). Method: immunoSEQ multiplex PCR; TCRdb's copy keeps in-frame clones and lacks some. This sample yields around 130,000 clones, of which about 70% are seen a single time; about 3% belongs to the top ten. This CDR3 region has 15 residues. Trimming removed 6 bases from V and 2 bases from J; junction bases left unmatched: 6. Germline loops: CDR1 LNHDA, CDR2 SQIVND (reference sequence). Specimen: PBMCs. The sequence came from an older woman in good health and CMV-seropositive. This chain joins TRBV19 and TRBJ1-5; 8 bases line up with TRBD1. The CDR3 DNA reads TGTGCCAGTAGCGAGACAGGGGATGGCAATCAGCCCCAGCATTTT. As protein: CASSETGDGNQPQHF. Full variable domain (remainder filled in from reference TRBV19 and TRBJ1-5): DGGITQSPKYLFRKEGQNVTLSCEQNLNHDAMYWYRQDPGQGLRLIYYSQIVNDFQKGDIAEGYSVSREKKESFPLTVTSAQKNPTAFYLCASSETGDGNQPQHFGDGTRLSIL.